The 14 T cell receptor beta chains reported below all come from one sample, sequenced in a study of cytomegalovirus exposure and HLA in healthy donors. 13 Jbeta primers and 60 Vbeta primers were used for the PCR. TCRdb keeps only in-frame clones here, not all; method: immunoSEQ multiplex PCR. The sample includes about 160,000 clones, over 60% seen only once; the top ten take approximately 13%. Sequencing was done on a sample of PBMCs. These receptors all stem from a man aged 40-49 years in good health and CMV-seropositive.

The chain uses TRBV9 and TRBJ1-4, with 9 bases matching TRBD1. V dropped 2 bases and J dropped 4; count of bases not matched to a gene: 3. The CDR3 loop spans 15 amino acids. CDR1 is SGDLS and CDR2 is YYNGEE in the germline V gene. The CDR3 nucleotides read TGTGCCAGCAGCGTCGGGACAGGGATTAATGAAAAACTGTTTTTT. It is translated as CASSVGTGINEKLFF.

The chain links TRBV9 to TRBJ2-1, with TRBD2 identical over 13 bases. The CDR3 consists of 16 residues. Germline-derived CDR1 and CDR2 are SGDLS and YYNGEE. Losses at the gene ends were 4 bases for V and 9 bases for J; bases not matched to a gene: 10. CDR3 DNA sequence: TGTGCCAGCAGCTTCACTAGCGGGAGGGCCACCGTTGAGCAGTTCTTC. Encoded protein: CASSFTSGRATVEQFF.

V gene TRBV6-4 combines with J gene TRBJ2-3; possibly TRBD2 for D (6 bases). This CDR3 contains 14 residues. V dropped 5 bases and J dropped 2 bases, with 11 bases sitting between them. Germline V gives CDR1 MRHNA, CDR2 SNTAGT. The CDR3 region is CASSMGGITDTQYF. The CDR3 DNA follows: TGTGCCAGCAGTATGGGCGGGATCACAGATACGCAGTATTTT.

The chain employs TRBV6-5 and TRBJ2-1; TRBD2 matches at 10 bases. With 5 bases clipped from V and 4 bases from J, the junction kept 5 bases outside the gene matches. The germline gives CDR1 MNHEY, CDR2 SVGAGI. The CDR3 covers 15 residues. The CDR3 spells CASSLAGAGYNEQFF. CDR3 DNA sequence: TGTGCCAGCAGTCTAGCGGGAGCTGGGTACAATGAGCAGTTCTTC.

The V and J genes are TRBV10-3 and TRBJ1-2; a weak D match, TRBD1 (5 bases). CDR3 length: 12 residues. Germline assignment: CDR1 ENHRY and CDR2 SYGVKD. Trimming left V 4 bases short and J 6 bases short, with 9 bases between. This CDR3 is CAISGKGNGYTF. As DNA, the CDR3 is TGTGCCATCAGTGGGAAGGGGAATGGCTACACCTTC.

The CDR3 region is CSVSGTDIDEQYF. The CDR3 bases are TGCAGCGTCTCCGGGACAGATATAGACGAGCAGTACTTC. J is TRBJ2-7 and V is TRBV29-1, with 7 nucleotides matching TRBD1. Germline V gene lookup returns CDR1 SQVTM and CDR2 ANQGSEA. The CDR3 sequence is 13 residues long. V lost 6 bases, J lost 5 bases, and 10 bases stayed unmatched.

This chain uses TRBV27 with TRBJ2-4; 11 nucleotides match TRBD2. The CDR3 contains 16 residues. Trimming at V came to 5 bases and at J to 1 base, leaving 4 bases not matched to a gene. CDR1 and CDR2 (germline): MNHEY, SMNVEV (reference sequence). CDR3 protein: CASSALAGAAKNIQYF. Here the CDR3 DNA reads TGTGCCAGCAGTGCACTAGCGGGAGCGGCCAAAAACATTCAGTACTTC.

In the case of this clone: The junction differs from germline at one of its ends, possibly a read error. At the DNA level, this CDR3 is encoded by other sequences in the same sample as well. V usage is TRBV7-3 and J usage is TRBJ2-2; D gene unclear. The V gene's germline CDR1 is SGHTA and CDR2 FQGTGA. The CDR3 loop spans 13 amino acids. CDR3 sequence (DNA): TGTGCCAGTAGCTTAGTTTCCTCCGGGGAGCTGTTTTTT. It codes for CASSLVSSGELFF.

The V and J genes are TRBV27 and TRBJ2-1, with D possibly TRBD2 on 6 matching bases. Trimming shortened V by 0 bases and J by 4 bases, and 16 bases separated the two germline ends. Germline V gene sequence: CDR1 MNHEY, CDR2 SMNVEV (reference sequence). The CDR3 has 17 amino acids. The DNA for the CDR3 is TGTGCCAGCAGTTTATCACCCCGACTAGTAAAGTACAATGAGCAGTTCTTC. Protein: CASSLSPRLVKYNEQFF.

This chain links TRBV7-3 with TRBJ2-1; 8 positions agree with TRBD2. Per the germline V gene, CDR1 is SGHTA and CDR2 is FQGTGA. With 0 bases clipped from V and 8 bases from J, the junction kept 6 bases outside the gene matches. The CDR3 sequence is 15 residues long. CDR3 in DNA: TGTGCCAGCAGCTTAACCCGGGAGGGCCGGCATGAGCAGTTCTTC. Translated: CASSLTREGRHEQFF.

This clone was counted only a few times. The CDR3, as DNA: TGTGCCTGGCTCCGGAGGGACGGGAACTATGGCTACACCTTC. Translated: CAWLRRDGNYGYTF. J is TRBJ1-2 and V is TRBV30; a possible D gene is TRBD1 (5 bases). Germline values: CDR1 GTSNPN, CDR2 SVGIG (reference sequence). Trimming stripped 5 bases from V and 2 bases from J, with 15 bases between. There are 14 residues in the CDR3. The full variable domain, rest sourced from reference TRBV30 and TRBJ1-2, is SQTIHQWPATLVQPVGSPLSLECTVEGTSNPNLYWYRQAAGRGLQLLFYSVGIGQISSEVPQNLSASRPQDRQFILSSKKLLLSDSGFYLCAWLRRDGNYGYTFGSGTRLTVV.

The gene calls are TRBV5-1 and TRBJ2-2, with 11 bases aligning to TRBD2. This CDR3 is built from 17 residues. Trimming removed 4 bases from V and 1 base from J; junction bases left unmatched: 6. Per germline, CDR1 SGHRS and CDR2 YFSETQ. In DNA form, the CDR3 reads TGCGCCAGCAGCGCCTTGGGACTAGCGGTGAACACCGGGGAGCTGTTTTTT. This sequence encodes CASSALGLAVNTGELFF.

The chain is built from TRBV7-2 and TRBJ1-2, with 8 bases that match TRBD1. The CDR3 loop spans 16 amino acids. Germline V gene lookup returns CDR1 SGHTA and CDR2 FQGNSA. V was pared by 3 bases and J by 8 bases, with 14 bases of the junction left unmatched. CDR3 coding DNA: TGTGCCAGCAGCTTCCCCTCGCAGGGGGCCCTTAGAGGCTACACCTTC. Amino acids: CASSFPSQGALRGYTF.

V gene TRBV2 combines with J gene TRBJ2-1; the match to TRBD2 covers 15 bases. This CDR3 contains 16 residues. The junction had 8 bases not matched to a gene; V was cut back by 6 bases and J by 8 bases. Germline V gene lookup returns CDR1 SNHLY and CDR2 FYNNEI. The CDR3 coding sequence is TGTGCCAGCAGACCCGGGACTAGCGGGAGGAGGGATGAGCAGTTCTTC. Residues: CASRPGTSGRRDEQFF.